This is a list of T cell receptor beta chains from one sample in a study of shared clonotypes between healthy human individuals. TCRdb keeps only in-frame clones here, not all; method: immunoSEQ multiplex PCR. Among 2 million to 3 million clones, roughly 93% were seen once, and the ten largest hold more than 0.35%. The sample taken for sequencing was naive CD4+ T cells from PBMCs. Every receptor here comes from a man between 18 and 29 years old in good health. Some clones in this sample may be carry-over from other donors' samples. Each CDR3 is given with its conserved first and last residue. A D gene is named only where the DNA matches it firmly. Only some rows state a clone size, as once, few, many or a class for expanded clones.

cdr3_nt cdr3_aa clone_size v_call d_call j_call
TGTGCCAGCAGCCTAAACCCAGGGGTTTCTAATGAAAAACTGTTTTTT CASSLNPGVSNEKLFF NA TRBV7-9 NA TRBJ1-4
TGTGCCAGCAGCCTCGGGACGGATGCCCGGGCCAACGTCCTGACTTTC CASSLGTDARANVLTF NA TRBV5-6 NA TRBJ2-6
TGTGCCAGCTCATTGGGACAGGGGGTCTACGAGCAGTACTTC CASSLGQGVYEQYF NA TRBV27 TRBD1 TRBJ2-7
TGCGCCAGCAGCCAAGATCGGACAGGGTTGGGCGAGCAGTACTTC CASSQDRTGLGEQYF NA TRBV4-1 TRBD1 TRBJ2-7
TGTGCCAGCAGCGTAGAACTAGCTGTCGGGGAGCTGTTTTTT CASSVELAVGELFF NA TRBV9 NA TRBJ2-2
TGCGCCAGCAGCCCCAGTCCTTCCTTGCTGACGTACCAAGAGACCCAGTACTTC CASSPSPSLLTYQETQYF NA TRBV4-1 NA TRBJ2-5
TGTGCCAGCAGGGAGGGAGCGATAGGGGATGGCTACACCTTC CASREGAIGDGYTF NA TRBV28 NA TRBJ1-2
TGTGCCAGCTGGACCCGATCCGCAGTAAGGAATGAGCAGTTCTTC CASWTRSAVRNEQFF NA TRBV27 NA TRBJ2-1
TGTGCCAGCAGCGTCGGGCCAGGTTCAACTAATGAAAAACTGTTTTTT CASSVGPGSTNEKLFF NA TRBV7-2 NA TRBJ1-4
TGTGCCAGCAGCGATCCCCTCGCAGCCAAAAACATTCAGTACTTC CASSDPLAAKNIQYF NA TRBV25-1 NA TRBJ2-4
TGCGCCAGCAGCGACAGGGGGTATGGCTACACCTTC CASSDRGYGYTF NA TRBV5-1 TRBD1 TRBJ1-2
TGCGCCAGCAGCACCCTGACAGGGGGTACCAACTATGGCTACACCTTC CASSTLTGGTNYGYTF NA TRBV5-1 TRBD1 TRBJ1-2
TGCAGCGTTGAAGATCAGGCTAGCGGTCCTTCCTACAATGAGCAGTTCTTC CSVEDQASGPSYNEQFF NA TRBV29-1 TRBD2 TRBJ2-1
TGTGCCAGCTCACCAGACCTCCGGGACGGCAATCAGCCCCAGCATTTT CASSPDLRDGNQPQHF NA TRBV18 NA TRBJ1-5
TGTGCCAGCAGCCTGGGACTAGCGGTAACCTACGAGCAGTACTTC CASSLGLAVTYEQYF once TRBV14 TRBD2 TRBJ2-7
TGTGCCAGCAGCGTACTCGGGCTAGCGGGTCACTACAATGAGCAGTTCTTC CASSVLGLAGHYNEQFF NA TRBV9 TRBD2 TRBJ2-1
TGTGCCAGCAGCGGGGACAGCCCATGGACCCAGTACTTC CASSGDSPWTQYF NA TRBV7-9 TRBD1 TRBJ2-5
TGTGGGGCCTCTTTTGGGGAGTTCGACGAGCAGTACTTC CGASFGEFDEQYF NA TRBV10-3 NA TRBJ2-7
TGTGCCAGCAGTACTCTTACAGATACGCAGTATTTT CASSTLTDTQYF NA TRBV27 NA TRBJ2-3
TGTGCCAGCAGCTTAGCGGCGGGAACACTCTCCTACGAGCAGTACTTC CASSLAAGTLSYEQYF NA TRBV7-9 NA TRBJ2-7
TGCAGCGTTGAAAACACAAATGAGCAGTTCTTC CSVENTNEQFF NA TRBV29-1 NA TRBJ2-1
TGTGCCAGCAACGATGGGGGTTCGGTCAAAAACATTCAGTACTTC CASNDGGSVKNIQYF NA TRBV28 NA TRBJ2-4
TGTGCCAGCAGCCGGGGGAGAACGAGCACAGATACGCAGTATTTT CASSRGRTSTDTQYF NA TRBV7-3 NA TRBJ2-3
TGCAGCGGTAGAGCGGGAGAGAATGAGCAGTTCTTC CSGRAGENEQFF NA TRBV29-1 TRBD2 TRBJ2-1
TGTGCCAGCAGATGGAATGGCTACACCTTC CASRWNGYTF few TRBV28 NA TRBJ1-2
TGTGCCAGCAGCTTGGGACACCCTGAGAGCTACACCTTC CASSLGHPESYTF once TRBV7-2 NA TRBJ1-2
TGCAGCGTTGAAGGACTTCCGGGACAGGGAAACTATGGCTACACCTTC CSVEGLPGQGNYGYTF NA TRBV29-1 TRBD1 TRBJ1-2
TGTGCCAGCAGTGTAAACGGCTATGGCTACACCTTC CASSVNGYGYTF NA TRBV6-1 NA TRBJ1-2
TGTGCCAGCAGGCGACAGGGCCGCACAGATACGCAGTATTTT CASRRQGRTDTQYF NA TRBV6-1 TRBD1 TRBJ2-3
TGTGCCAGCAGCTTTTGGTCCCTGAACACTGAAGCTTTCTTT CASSFWSLNTEAFF NA TRBV11-2 NA TRBJ1-1
TGTGCCAGCAGCTCCCCCCGTGGTGGACTGCCACAAGAGACCCAGTACTTC CASSSPRGGLPQETQYF NA TRBV11-1 NA TRBJ2-5
TGTGCCTGGAGTGAATACCAAGAGACCCAGTACTTC CAWSEYQETQYF NA TRBV30 NA TRBJ2-5
TGTGCCAGCAAGACAGGGCTATTCATGAACACTGAAGCTTTCTTT CASKTGLFMNTEAFF NA TRBV27 TRBD1 TRBJ1-1
TGTGCCAGCAGTGAACAGCTTACCGGGGAGCTGTTTTTT CASSEQLTGELFF NA TRBV25-1 NA TRBJ2-2
TGCAGTGCTAAAGGCACTGAAGCTTTCTTT CSAKGTEAFF NA TRBV20-1 NA TRBJ1-1
TGCGCCAGCAGCTTTGCTCCGACAGCCATGAACACTGAAGCTTTCTTT CASSFAPTAMNTEAFF once TRBV5-1 NA TRBJ1-1
TGTGCCAGTGGGGACAGGTGGGACACTGAAGCTTTCTTT CASGDRWDTEAFF NA TRBV2 TRBD1 TRBJ1-1
TGTGCCCTAGGGGAGGGGGCCTCCTACGAGCAGTACTTC CALGEGASYEQYF NA TRBV5-4 NA TRBJ2-7
TGTGCCAGTCACAGGGGGCGGGATCAGCCCCAGCATTTT CASHRGRDQPQHF NA TRBV19 TRBD1 TRBJ1-5
TGTGCCAGCAGCGCCCGGGGGGGGCTCGACTATGGCTACACCTTC CASSARGGLDYGYTF NA TRBV9 NA TRBJ1-2
TGCGCCAGCTGCAGGACACCCCAAGAGCAAGAGACCCAGTACTTC CASCRTPQEQETQYF NA TRBV5-1 NA TRBJ2-5
TGCAGCGTTGTCGGACCGACCGGGGAGCTGTTTTTT CSVVGPTGELFF NA TRBV29-1 NA TRBJ2-2
TGCAGCGCCGGAGGGCCCTCAGATACGCAGTATTTT CSAGGPSDTQYF NA TRBV29-1 NA TRBJ2-3
TGCGCCAGCAGCTTTTCAGAGCGGACAGATACGCAGTATTTT CASSFSERTDTQYF NA TRBV5-1 NA TRBJ2-3
TGTGCCAGCAGGGCCGATAGCGGGAGGGCCTACGAGCAGTACTTC CASRADSGRAYEQYF NA TRBV27 TRBD2 TRBJ2-7
TGTGCCAGCAGTGAAGACTACTTAACGGGAGGGGTGAATGAGCAGTTCTTC CASSEDYLTGGVNEQFF NA TRBV6-1 TRBD2 TRBJ2-1
TGCAGCTCCTCGAAGGGGGAGACCCAGTACTTC CSSSKGETQYF NA TRBV29-1 NA TRBJ2-5
TGTGCCAGCAGTTTAAGGGACACCTCAACTAATGAAAAACTGTTTTTT CASSLRDTSTNEKLFF NA TRBV28 NA TRBJ1-4
TGCGCCAGCAGCTTTGGATCGGCCGTGGATGAGCAGTTCTTC CASSFGSAVDEQFF NA TRBV5-1 NA TRBJ2-1
TGTGCCAGCAGCCGAAACACCGGGGAGCTGTTTTTT CASSRNTGELFF NA TRBV9 NA TRBJ2-2
TGTGCCAGCAGTTTAGTTTTAACCGGGGAGCTGTTTTTT CASSLVLTGELFF NA TRBV27 NA TRBJ2-2
TGCGCCAGCAGCTTTTTGGAGGGTGAGCCCCAGCATTTT CASSFLEGEPQHF few TRBV5-1 NA TRBJ1-5
TGTGCCAGCAGTGCGGGAGGGGGGGCCAAAAACATTCAGTACTTC CASSAGGGAKNIQYF NA TRBV6-1 TRBD2 TRBJ2-4
TGTGCCAGCAGCGTCGACAGGGCGCAGTACTTC CASSVDRAQYF NA TRBV5-6 TRBD1 TRBJ2-5